This passage covers 2 T cell receptor beta chains from one sample sequenced in a study of CD8+CD57+ T cells in acquired aplastic anemia. TCR beta VDJ and CDR3 profiling used genomic DNA as template. MiXCR was run by TCRdb on the reads, yielding one entry per CDR3 protein. The sample lists roughly 300,000 distinct CDR3 sequences, roughly three fifths occurring once. The sample was sorted CD4+, CD8+, or CD8+CD57+ T cells (not recorded which) from PBMCs. Receptors were obtained from a human donor with severe aplastic anemia or a healthy control (not recorded which).

The chain employs TRBV24-1 and TRBJ2-2, with TRBD1 matching over 7 bases. This CDR3 is built from 16 residues. CDR1 is KGHDR, CDR2 SFDVKD, per germline. J lost 4 bases, V lost 4 bases, and 8 bases had no gene match. This chain's CDR3 is CATSDSPRGSTGELFF. CDR3 DNA sequence: TGTGCCACCAGTGACTCCCCCAGGGGGAGCACCGGGGAGCTGTTTTTT.

The chain recombines TRBV20-1 with TRBJ2-3; D gene ambiguous. In germline, CDR1 is DFQATT, CDR2 SNEGSKA (reference sequence). The CDR3 contains 14 residues. With 1 base removed from V and 0 bases from J, the gap between germline ends came to 8 bases. CDR3 amino acids: CSARAPTSTDTQYF. The CDR3 DNA is TGCAGTGCTAGAGCGCCAACTAGCACAGATACGCAGTATTTT.